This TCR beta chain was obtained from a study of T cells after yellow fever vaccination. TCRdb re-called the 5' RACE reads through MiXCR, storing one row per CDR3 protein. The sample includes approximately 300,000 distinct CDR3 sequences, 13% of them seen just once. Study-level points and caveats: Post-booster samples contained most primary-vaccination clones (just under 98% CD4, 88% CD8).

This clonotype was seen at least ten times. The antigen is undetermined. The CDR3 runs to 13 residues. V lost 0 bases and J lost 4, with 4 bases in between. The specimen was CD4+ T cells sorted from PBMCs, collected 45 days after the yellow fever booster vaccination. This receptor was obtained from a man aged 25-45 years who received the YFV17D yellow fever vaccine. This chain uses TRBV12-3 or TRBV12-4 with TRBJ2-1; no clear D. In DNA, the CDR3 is TGTGCCAGCAGTTTAGCAGCATACAATGAGCAGTTCTTC. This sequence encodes CASSLAAYNEQFF.